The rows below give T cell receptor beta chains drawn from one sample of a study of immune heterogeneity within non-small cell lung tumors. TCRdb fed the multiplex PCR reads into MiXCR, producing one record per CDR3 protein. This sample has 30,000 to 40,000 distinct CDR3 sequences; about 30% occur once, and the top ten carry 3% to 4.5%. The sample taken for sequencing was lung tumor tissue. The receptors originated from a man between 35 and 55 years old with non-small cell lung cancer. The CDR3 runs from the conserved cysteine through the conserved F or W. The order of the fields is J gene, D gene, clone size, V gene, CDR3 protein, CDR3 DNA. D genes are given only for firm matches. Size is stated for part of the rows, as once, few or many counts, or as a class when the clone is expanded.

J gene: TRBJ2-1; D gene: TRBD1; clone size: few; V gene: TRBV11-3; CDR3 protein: CASSTRQGGNVNEQFF; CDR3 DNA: TGTGCCAGCAGCACCCGACAGGGGGGGAATGTCAATGAGCAGTTCTTC
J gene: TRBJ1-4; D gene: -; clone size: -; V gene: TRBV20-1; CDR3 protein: CSATSSGGRFNEKLFF; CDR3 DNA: TGCAGTGCTACCTCCTCCGGGGGCAGGTTTAATGAAAAACTGTTTTTT
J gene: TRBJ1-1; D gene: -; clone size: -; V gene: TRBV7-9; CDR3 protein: CASSFSNTEAFF; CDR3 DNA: TGTGCCAGCAGCTTCTCGAACACTGAAGCTTTCTTT
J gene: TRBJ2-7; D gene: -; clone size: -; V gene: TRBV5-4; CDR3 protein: CASSSFGVPSSYEQYF; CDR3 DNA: TGTGCCAGCAGCTCCTTCGGGGTCCCAAGCTCCTACGAGCAGTACTTC
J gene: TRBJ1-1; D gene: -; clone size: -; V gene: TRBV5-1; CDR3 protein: CASSRTTGFTEAFF; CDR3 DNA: TGCGCCAGCAGCCGGACAACAGGGTTTACTGAAGCTTTCTTT
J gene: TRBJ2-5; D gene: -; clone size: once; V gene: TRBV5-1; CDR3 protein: CASNRASTPWETQYF; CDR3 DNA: TGCGCCAGCAACAGGGCCTCCACCCCGTGGGAGACCCAGTACTTC
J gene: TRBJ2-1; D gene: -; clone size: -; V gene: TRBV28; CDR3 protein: CASSSNGLWDEQFF; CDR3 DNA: TGTGCCAGCAGTTCAAACGGCCTTTGGGATGAGCAGTTCTTC
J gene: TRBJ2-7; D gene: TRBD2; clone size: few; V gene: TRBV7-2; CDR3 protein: CASSPRTSGVSDEQYF; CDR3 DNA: TGTGCCAGCAGCCCTAGGACTAGCGGCGTGTCAGACGAGCAGTACTTC
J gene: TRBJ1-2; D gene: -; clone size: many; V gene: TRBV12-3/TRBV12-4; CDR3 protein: CASRTTANYGYTF; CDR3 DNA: TGTGCCAGCAGAACGACAGCGAACTATGGCTACACCTTC
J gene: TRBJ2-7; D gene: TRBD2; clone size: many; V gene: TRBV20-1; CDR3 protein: CSAIHPGRSDGEQYF; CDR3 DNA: TGCAGTGCTATCCATCCCGGGAGGAGCGATGGGGAGCAGTACTTC
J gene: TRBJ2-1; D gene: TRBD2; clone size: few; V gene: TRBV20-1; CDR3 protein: CSASGLAGGVVGEQFF; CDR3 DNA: TGCAGTGCCTCGGGACTAGCGGGAGGTGTAGTCGGTGAGCAGTTCTTC
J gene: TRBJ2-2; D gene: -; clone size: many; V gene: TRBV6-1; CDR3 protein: CASTQGGPGELFF; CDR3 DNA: TGTGCCAGCACCCAAGGGGGGCCCGGGGAGCTGTTTTTT
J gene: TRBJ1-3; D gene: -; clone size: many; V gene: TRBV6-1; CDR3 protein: CATREGGARNTIYF; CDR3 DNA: TGTGCCACCAGGGAGGGGGGGGCGCGGAACACCATATATTTT
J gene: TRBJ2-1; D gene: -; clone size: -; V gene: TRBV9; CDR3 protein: CASSGRGPSYNEQFF; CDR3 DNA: TGTGCCAGCAGCGGGCGGGGGCCCTCCTACAATGAGCAGTTCTTC
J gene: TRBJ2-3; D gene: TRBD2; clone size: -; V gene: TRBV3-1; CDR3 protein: CATRQGLAASTDTQYF; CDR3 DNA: TGTGCCACCAGACAGGGACTAGCGGCTAGCACAGATACGCAGTATTTT
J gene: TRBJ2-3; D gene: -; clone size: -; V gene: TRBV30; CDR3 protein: CAYWRALTLGTQYF; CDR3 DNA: TGTGCCTACTGGCGGGCGCTTACCCTCGGTACGCAGTATTTT
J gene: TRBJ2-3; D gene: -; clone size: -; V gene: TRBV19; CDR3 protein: CASMWDRLTQYF; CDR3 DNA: TGTGCCAGTATGTGGGATAGGCTAACGCAGTATTTT